The present T cell receptor (beta chain) was sequenced within a study of cytomegalovirus exposure and HLA in healthy donors. On the study more broadly: HLA-typed donors contributed some 83 million unique TCRs, which were held in an early data release. Findings and caveats of the study: Researchers reported in a later analysis that common viral pathogens appeared linked to several top clusters.

With respect to this clone: Its target is not known.

Researchers ran the PCR with 60 Vbeta and 13 Jbeta primers. The protocol was immunoSEQ multiplex PCR, while the TCRdb copy is restricted to in-frame clones and leaves out a portion. This sample has 130,000 to 150,000 clones, with roughly 80% found just once. Trimming shortened V by 3 bases and J by 4 bases, and 15 bases separated the two germline ends. The CDR3 has 16 amino acids. From germline, CDR1 is KGHSH and CDR2 LQKENI. The sample comprised PBMCs. The chain combines TRBV18 with TRBJ2-2; TRBD2 might be the D (5 bases). This clonotype was sampled from a female donor in good health and CMV-seronegative. The CDR3 nucleotides read TGTGCCAGCTCACCTCTGGGTTCGGGGAGCACCGGGGAGCTGTTTTTT. Translating it yields CASSPLGSGSTGELFF.